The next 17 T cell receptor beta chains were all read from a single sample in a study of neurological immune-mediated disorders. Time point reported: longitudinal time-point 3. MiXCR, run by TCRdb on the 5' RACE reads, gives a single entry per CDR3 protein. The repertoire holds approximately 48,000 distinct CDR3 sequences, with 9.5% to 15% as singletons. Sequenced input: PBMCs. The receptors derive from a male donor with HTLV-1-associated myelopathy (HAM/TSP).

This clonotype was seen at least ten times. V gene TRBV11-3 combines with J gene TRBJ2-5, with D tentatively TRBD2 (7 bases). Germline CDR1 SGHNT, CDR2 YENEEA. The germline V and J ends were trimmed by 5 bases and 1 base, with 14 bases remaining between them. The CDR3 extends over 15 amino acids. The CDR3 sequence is CASSAGAGPQETQYF. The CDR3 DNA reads TGTGCCAGCAGCGCGGGGGCAGGGCCCCAAGAGACCCAGTACTTC.

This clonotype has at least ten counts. CDR3 residues: CASSFQGSTEAFF. The CDR3 nucleotides read TGTGCCAGCAGTTTCCAGGGGAGCACTGAAGCTTTCTTT. The V and J genes are TRBV12-3 or TRBV12-4 and TRBJ1-1; perhaps TRBD1 as D (6 bases). There are 13 residues in the CDR3. With 3 bases removed from V and 4 bases from J, the gap between germline ends came to 9 bases.

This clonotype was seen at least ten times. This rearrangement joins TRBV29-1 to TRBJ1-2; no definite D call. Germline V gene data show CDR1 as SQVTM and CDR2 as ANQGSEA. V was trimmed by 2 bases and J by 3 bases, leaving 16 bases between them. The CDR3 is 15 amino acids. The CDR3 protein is CSVEKVKDGHYGYTF. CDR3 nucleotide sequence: TGCAGCGTTGAAAAGGTTAAGGACGGCCACTATGGCTACACCTTC.

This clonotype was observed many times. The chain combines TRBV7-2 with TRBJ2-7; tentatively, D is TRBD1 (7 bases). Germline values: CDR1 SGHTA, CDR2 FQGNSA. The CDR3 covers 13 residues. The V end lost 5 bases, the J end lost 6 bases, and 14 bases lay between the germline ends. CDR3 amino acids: CASSAQGGSEQYF. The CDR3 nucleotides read TGTGCCAGCAGCGCGCAGGGGGGTTCCGAGCAGTACTTC.

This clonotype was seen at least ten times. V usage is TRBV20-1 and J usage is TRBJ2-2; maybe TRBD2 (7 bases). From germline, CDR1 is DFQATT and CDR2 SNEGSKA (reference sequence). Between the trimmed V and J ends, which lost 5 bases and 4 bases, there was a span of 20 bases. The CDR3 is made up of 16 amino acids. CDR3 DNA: TGCAGTGCTTGGCCTGGGGGGGGGCGGTCCACCGGGGAGCTGTTTTTT. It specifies CSAWPGGGRSTGELFF.

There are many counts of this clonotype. DNA of the CDR3: TGCGCCAGCAGCTTGGGAGTTAGGCAAGAGACCCAGTACTTC. It codes for CASSLGVRQETQYF. The genes are TRBV5-1 and TRBJ2-5; D unclear. V lost 0 bases to trimming and J lost 2 bases, with 8 bases between them. There are 14 residues in the CDR3. The germline CDR1 and CDR2 sequences are SGHRS and YFSETQ.

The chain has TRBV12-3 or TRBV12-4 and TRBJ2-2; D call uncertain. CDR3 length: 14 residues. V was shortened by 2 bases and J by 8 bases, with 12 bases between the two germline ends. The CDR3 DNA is TGTGCCAGCAGTTTAACCCCAAAAGTAGGGGAGCTGTTTTTT. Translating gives CASSLTPKVGELFF.

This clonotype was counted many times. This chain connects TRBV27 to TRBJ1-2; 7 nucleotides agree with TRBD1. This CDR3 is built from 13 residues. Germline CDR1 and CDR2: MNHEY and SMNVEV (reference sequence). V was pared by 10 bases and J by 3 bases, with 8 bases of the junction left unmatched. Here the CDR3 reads CAIRGGEDYGYTF. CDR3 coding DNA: TGTGCCATCAGGGGGGGCGAGGACTATGGCTACACCTTC.

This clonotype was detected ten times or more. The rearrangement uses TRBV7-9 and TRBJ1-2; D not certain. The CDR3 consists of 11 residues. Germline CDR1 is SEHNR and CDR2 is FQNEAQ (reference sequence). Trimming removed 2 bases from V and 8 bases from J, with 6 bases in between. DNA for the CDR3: TGTGCCAGCAGCTTAAGTTTGGGCTACACCTTC. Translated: CASSLSLGYTF.

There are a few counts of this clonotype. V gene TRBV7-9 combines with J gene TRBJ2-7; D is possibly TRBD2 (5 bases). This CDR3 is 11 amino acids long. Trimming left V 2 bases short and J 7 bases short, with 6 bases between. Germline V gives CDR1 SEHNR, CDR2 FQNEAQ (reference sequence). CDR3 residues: CASSLQREQYF. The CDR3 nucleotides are TGTGCCAGCAGCTTACAGCGGGAGCAGTACTTC.

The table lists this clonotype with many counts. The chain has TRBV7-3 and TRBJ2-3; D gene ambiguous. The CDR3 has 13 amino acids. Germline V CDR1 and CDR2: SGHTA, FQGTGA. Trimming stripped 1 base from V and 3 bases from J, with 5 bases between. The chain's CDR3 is CASSLSQTDTQYF. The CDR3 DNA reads TGTGCCAGCAGCTTAAGCCAGACAGATACGCAGTATTTT.

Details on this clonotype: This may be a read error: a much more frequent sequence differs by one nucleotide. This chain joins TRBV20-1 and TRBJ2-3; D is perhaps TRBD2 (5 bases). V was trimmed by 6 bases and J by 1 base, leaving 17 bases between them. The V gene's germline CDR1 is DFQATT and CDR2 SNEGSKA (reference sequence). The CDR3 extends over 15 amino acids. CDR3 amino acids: CSANVWTSGTDTQYF. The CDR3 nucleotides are TGCAGTGCCAATGTGTGGACTTCAGGCACAGATACGCAGTATTTT.

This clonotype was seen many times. The CDR3 DNA is TGTGCCAGCAGTCTTGGACGGTCCTATCCCACCATATATTTT. Its translation is CASSLGRSYPTIYF. The V gene is TRBV2, the J gene TRBJ1-3; no definite D call. This CDR3 comprises 14 residues. The ends were cut back, 5 bases at V and 9 bases at J, with 17 bases in the middle. Germline lookup yields CDR1 SNHLY and CDR2 FYNNEI.

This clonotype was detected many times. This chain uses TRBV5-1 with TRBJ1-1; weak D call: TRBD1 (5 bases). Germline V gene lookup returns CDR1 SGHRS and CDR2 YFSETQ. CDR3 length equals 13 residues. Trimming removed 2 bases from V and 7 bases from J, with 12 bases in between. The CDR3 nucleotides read TGCGCCAGCAGCTTCGACAGACACCGTGAAGCTTTCTTT. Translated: CASSFDRHREAFF.

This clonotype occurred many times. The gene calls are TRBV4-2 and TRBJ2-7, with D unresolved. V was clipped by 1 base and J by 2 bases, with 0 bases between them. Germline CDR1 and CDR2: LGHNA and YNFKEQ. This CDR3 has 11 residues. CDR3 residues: CASSQAYEQYF. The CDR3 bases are TGTGCCAGCAGCCAAGCCTACGAGCAGTACTTC.

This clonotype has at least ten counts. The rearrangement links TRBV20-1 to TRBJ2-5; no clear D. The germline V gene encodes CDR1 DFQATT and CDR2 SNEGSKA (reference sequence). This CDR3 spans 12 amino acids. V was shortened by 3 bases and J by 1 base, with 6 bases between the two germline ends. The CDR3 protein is CSASGSQETQYF. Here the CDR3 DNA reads TGCAGTGCTAGCGGCTCCCAAGAGACCCAGTACTTC.

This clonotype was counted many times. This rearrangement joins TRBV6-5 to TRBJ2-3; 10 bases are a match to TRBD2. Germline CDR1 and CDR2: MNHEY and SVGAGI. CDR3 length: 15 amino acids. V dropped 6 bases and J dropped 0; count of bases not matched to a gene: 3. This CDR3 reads CASRRTSGSTDTQYF. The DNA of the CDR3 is TGTGCCAGCAGAAGGACTAGCGGCAGCACAGATACGCAGTATTTT.